The 5 T cell receptor beta chains listed next were all sequenced from one sample in a study of blood T cell repertoires in COVID-19. Sequencing used immunoSEQ multiplex PCR; TCRdb keeps in-frame clones, though not all of them. The sample includes some 300,000 clones, about 87% of them seen just once. The sample comprised peripheral blood. The receptor source for this set is a woman aged 25 to 39 who had recovered from COVID-19.

This chain joins TRBV19 and TRBJ2-7, with a weak D call TRBD1 (5 bases). Trimming took 0 bases from V and 0 from J, leaving 9 bases between them. CDR3 length: 15 residues. Germline values: CDR1 LNHDA, CDR2 SQIVND (reference sequence). CDR3 in DNA: TGTGCCAGTAGTATAGATGGGGCAGTCTCCTACGAGCAGTACTTC. This translates into CASSIDGAVSYEQYF.

Comment on this clone: The same CDR3 is also encoded by other DNA sequences in this sample. The chain carries TRBV27 and TRBJ2-3, with no clear D. The CDR3 is 12 residues long. V lost 6 bases and J lost 1, with 5 bases in between. Germline CDR1 MNHEY, CDR2 SMNVEV (reference sequence). The CDR3 protein is CASSPGTDTQYF. DNA for the CDR3: TGTGCCAGCAGCCCCGGCACAGATACGCAGTATTTT.

The chain carries TRBV6-5 and TRBJ1-1; D gene unclear. CDR1 is MNHEY, CDR2 SVGAGI, per germline. The V end was cut by 3 bases, the J end by 2 bases, with 16 bases between. CDR3 length: 16 amino acids. CDR3 in amino acids: CASSYWYPGANTEAFF. CDR3 DNA sequence: TGTGCCAGCAGTTATTGGTATCCGGGAGCCAACACTGAAGCTTTCTTT.

The chain couples TRBV7-2 to TRBJ2-5; TRBD1 aligns across 9 bases. Unmatched junction bases numbered 7, after V lost 3 bases and J lost 5 bases. Germline V CDR1 and CDR2: SGHTA, FQGNSA. The CDR3 contains 15 residues. The DNA for the CDR3 is TGTGCCAGCAGCTTGATGGGACAGGGTATGGAGACCCAGTACTTC. As protein: CASSLMGQGMETQYF.

This chain joins TRBV5-1 and TRBJ2-2; D might be TRBD2 (6 bases). The V end was cut by 0 bases, the J end by 1 base, with 7 bases between. The CDR3 is 15 amino acids. CDR1 and CDR2 (germline): SGHRS, YFSETQ. The CDR3 spells CASSLVGGNTGELFF. DNA of the CDR3: TGCGCCAGCAGCTTGGTCGGGGGGAACACCGGGGAGCTGTTTTTT.